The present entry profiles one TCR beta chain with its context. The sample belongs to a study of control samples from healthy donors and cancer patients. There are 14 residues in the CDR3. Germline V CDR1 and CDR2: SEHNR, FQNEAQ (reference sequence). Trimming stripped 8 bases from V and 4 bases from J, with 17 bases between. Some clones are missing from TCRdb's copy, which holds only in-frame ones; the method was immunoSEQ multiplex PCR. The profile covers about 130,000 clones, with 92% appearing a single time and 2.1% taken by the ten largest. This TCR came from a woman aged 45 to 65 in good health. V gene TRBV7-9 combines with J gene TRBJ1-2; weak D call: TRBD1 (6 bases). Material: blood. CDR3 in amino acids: CASAGTTTPYGYTF. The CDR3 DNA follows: TGTGCCAGCGCCGGGACAACAACCCCCTATGGCTACACCTTC.